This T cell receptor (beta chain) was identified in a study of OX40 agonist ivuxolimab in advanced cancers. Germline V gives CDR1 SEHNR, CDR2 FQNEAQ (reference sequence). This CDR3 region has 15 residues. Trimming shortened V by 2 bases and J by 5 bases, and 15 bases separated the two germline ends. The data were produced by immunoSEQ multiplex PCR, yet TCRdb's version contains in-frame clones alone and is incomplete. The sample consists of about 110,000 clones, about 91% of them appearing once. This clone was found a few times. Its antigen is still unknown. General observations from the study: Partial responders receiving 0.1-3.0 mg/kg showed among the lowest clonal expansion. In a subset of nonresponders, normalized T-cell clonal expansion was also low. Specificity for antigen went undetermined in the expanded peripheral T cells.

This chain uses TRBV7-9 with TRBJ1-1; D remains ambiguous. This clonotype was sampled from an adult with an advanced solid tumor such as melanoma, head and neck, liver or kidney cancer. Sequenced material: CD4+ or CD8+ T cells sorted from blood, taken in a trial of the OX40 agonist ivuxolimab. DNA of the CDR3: TGTGCCAGCAGCTTAAGTGGCGCGGGTTGGACTGAAGCTTTCTTT. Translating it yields CASSLSGAGWTEAFF. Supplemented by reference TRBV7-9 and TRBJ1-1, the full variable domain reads DTGVSQNPRHKITKRGQNVTFRCDPISEHNRLYWYRQTLGQGPEFLTYFQNEAQLEKSRLLSDRFSAERPKGSFSTLEIQRTEQGDSAMYLCASSLSGAGWTEAFFGQGTRLTVV.